This TCR beta chain was captured by sequencing in a study of graft-versus-host responses after intestinal transplantation. Study-level information: Those transplanted obtained multivisceral, liver-intestinal, or isolated intestinal grafts.

Per germline, CDR1 SGDLS and CDR2 YYNGEE. V lost 4 bases and J 6 bases, leaving 12 bases between the germline ends. This CDR3 region has 13 residues. Here immunoSEQ multiplex PCR was the method, and the copy in TCRdb shows in-frame clones only, minus some. The table records around 110,000 clones, roughly 87% of them present only once. On this clone itself: The antigen is not known.

Notes on the study in general: GvH clones turned up in recipient marrow; some had shown up first in ileum or blood. Allografts carried high graft-versus-host to host-versus-graft clonal ratios in patients having graft-donor T cell macrochimerism. Declining HvG levels early post-transplant were linked to peak circulating GvH clone levels.

The sample was unstimulated CD4+ T cells sorted from spleen or lymph node cells, taken before transplant. The source of this sequence is a human donor who was the organ donor for an intestinal transplant. This rearrangement joins TRBV9 to TRBJ2-3, with no clear D. CDR3: CASSPRLADTQYF. The CDR3 coding sequence is TGTGCCAGCAGCCCTAGACTGGCCGATACGCAGTATTTT.